This T cell receptor beta chain originates from a study of beta chain features in type 1 diabetes. Study-level results: A potential PCR bias toward shorter templates would be equal in patient and control samples. When Type 1 diabetes patients were examined, their TCRB CDR3s proved moderately but significantly shorter in all four CD4+ subsets.

This clone was seen a handful of times. Its antigen is not identified. What was sequenced were expressed TCRB transcripts, since all of the isolated RNA had been reverse transcribed. Sequencing was performed with immunoSEQ multiplex PCR; in TCRdb, only in-frame clones are kept and a portion is missing. There are around 160,000 clones in the sample; roughly 10% occur only once, and about 0.65% lies in the top ten. The CDR3 length is 12 residues. Trimming took 2 bases from V and 5 from J, leaving 6 bases between them. The V gene's germline CDR1 is MNHNY and CDR2 SVGAGI (reference sequence). Sequenced input: central memory CD4+ T cells from blood. The chain combines TRBV6-6 with TRBJ1-1; no definite D call. This TCR was sampled from a woman in her thirties with type 1 diabetes. CDR3 in DNA: TGTGCCAGCAGTTACGAACGGACTGAAGCTTTCTTT. It encodes CASSYERTEAFF.